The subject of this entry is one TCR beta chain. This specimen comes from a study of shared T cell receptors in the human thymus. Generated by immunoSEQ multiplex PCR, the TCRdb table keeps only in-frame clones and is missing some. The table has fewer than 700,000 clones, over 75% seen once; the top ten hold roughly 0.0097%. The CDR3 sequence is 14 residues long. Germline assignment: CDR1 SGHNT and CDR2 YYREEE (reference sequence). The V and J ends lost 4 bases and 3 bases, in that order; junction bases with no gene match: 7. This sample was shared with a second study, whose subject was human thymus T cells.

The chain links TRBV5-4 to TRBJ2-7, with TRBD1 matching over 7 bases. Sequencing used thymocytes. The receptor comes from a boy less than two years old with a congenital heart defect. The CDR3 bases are TGTGCCAGCAGCGAACAGGGGTCCCTCTACGAGCAGTACTTC. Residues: CASSEQGSLYEQYF.